These 8 T cell receptor beta chains were all obtained from the same sample, sequenced in a study of OX40 agonist ivuxolimab in advanced cancers. Measured with immunoSEQ multiplex PCR; TCRdb has only the in-frame clones, and not every one. The sample consists of tens of thousands of clones, approximately 90% of them appearing once. This sample comprised CD4+ or CD8+ T cells sorted from blood, obtained in a trial of the OX40 agonist ivuxolimab. The receptors were sampled from an adult with an advanced solid tumor such as melanoma, head and neck, liver or kidney cancer.

This clone was seen only a few times. J is TRBJ2-7 and V is TRBV5-1, with D possibly matching TRBD1 (5 bases). Germline lookup yields CDR1 SGHRS and CDR2 YFSETQ. Trimming cost V 4 bases and J 2 bases, with 13 bases left between them. CDR3 length: 14 amino acids. CDR3 bases: TGCGCCAGCAGCCCCATGGCAGGGACCTACGAGCAGTACTTC. As protein: CASSPMAGTYEQYF.

This chain links TRBV28 with TRBJ2-1; 9 bases align to TRBD1. The CDR3 consists of 15 residues. V was clipped by 4 bases and J by 6 bases; unmatched bases: 7. Looked up from germline, CDR1 is MDHEN and CDR2 is SYDVKM. CDR3 amino acids: CASSYRDREFNEQFF. The CDR3 nucleotides are TGTGCCAGCAGTTACCGGGACAGGGAATTCAATGAGCAGTTCTTC.

This clone was seen a single time. This rearrangement joins TRBV14 to TRBJ2-7; TRBD2 agrees at 13 bases. The CDR3 consists of 16 residues. V was clipped by 0 bases and J by 3 bases; unmatched bases: 2. The germline V gene encodes CDR1 SGHDN and CDR2 FVKESK. Written as DNA, the CDR3 is TGTGCCAGCAGCCAAGAGGGACTAGCGGGGCTCTACGAGCAGTACTTC. Protein: CASSQEGLAGLYEQYF.

The genes are TRBV5-1 and TRBJ1-5, with D unclear. V was cut by 1 base and J by 4 bases, with 6 bases left in between. There are 13 residues in the CDR3. The germline V gene has CDR1 SGHRS and CDR2 YFSETQ. The DNA of the CDR3 is TGCGCCAGCAGCTTGTCAAGAAATCAGCCCCAGCATTTT. This codes for CASSLSRNQPQHF.

J is TRBJ2-7 and V is TRBV27; D gene ambiguous. V shed 3 bases and J shed 5 bases, with 11 bases lying between them. The length of the CDR3 is 13 residues. The germline CDR1 and CDR2 sequences are MNHEY and SMNVEV (reference sequence). The CDR3 DNA follows: TGTGCCAGCAGTTTCCTGGACCAGAACGAGCAGTACTTC. It specifies CASSFLDQNEQYF.

The rearrangement uses TRBV7-9 and TRBJ1-2; the match to TRBD1 covers 9 bases. Looked up from germline, CDR1 is SEHNR and CDR2 is FQNEAQ (reference sequence). The V segment lost 7 bases and the J segment 3 bases; nucleotides outside the gene matches: 9. The CDR3 loop spans 15 amino acids. The CDR3 sequence: CASTEYRDRDYGYTF. The CDR3 nucleotides read TGTGCCAGCACCGAGTACCGGGACAGGGACTATGGCTACACCTTC.

The rearrangement joins TRBV28 to TRBJ2-3; D possibly corresponds to TRBD2 (5 bases). The CDR3 length is 14 residues. V shed 2 bases and J shed 4 bases, with 10 bases lying between them. Germline V gene sequence: CDR1 MDHEN, CDR2 SYDVKM. CDR3 protein: CASSLTRLADTQYF. CDR3 in DNA: TGTGCCAGCAGTTTAACTAGACTCGCAGATACGCAGTATTTT.

V usage is TRBV10-3 and J usage is TRBJ2-1; 10 bases are a match to TRBD2. Germline V gene lookup returns CDR1 ENHRY and CDR2 SYGVKD. CDR3 length: 13 residues. V shed 6 bases and J 7 bases; nucleotides not matched to a gene: 3. The CDR3 DNA follows: TGTGCCATCAGACTGACTAGCGGGAATGAGCAGTTCTTC. Its translation is CAIRLTSGNEQFF.